This TCR beta chain was captured in a study of Graves' ophthalmopathy and Graves' hyperthyroidism. Findings and caveats of the study: Most clonotypes expanded in thyroid above 0.001 frequency were present in blood too.

Certain patients, namely those with other autoimmune diseases, uncontrolled infections, pregnancy or lactation, were excluded. Germline assignment: CDR1 MGHDK and CDR2 SYGVNS. Trimming removed 1 base from V and 3 bases from J, with 6 bases in between. This CDR3 has 13 residues. A note on this clonotype: The antigen is undetermined.

RNA transcripts provided the template for amplifying TCR beta CDR3 regions. The library came from an HTBI-primed first-round RT-PCR and a second-round multiplex PCR. Via MiXCR, TCRdb re-called the multiplex PCR reads, giving one row per CDR3 protein. The sample records over a million distinct CDR3 sequences, roughly two fifths being singletons. Sequenced material: peripheral blood or thyroid tissue (not recorded which). This sequence joins TRBV25-1 and TRBJ1-2, with D possibly being TRBD1 (5 bases). The source of this sequence is an adult man with Graves' hyperthyroidism. Here the CDR3 reads CASSELGDYGYTF. The CDR3 DNA follows: TGTGCCAGCAGTGAATTAGGGGACTATGGCTACACCTTC.